The subject of this entry is one T cell receptor beta chain. No DNA is given; TCRdb re-called the 5' RACE reads and lists each CDR3 protein once. The listing records just over 300,000 distinct CDR3 sequences. The data are from a study of monozygotic twins with inflammatory bowel disease. This CDR3 region has 12 residues. Germline V gene sequence: CDR1 SGHKS, CDR2 YYEKEE (reference sequence). Collection of a roughly 2.4 ml blood sample took place per donor. This chain joins TRBV5-5 and TRBJ1-2. Sample: blood. The TCR sequence derives from a human donor with ulcerative colitis or Crohn's disease, or a healthy co-twin of an affected twin (not recorded which). CDR3 in amino acids: CASSFDGRGYTF.